This T cell receptor (beta chain) was found in a study of shared clonotypes between healthy human individuals. Study-wide points: A reduction in generation probabilities was seen for non-shared clonotypes relative to those shared by all four donors.

Of note for this clone: Its target is unknown.

It was CD45RO-negative cells, positively selected for CCR7, that made up naive CD8 cells, with terminally differentiated effector memory CD45RA+ cells excluded. The protocol was immunoSEQ multiplex PCR, while the TCRdb copy is restricted to in-frame clones and leaves out a portion. The sample holds some 2.1 million clones; 93% are singletons and the top ten take over 1.5%. Germline-derived CDR1 and CDR2 are MNHEY and SMNVEV (reference sequence). V was clipped by 0 bases and J by 9 bases; unmatched bases: 12. The CDR3 contains 17 residues. The sequencing sample was made of naive CD8+ T cells from PBMCs. This clonotype originated in a man aged 18 to 35 in good health. Some clones in this sample may be carry-over from other donors' samples. The rearrangement joins TRBV27 to TRBJ2-1; TRBD2 agrees at 9 bases. The CDR3 region is CASSLSVLAGPTSEQFF. CDR3 DNA sequence: TGTGCCAGCAGTTTATCAGTACTAGCGGGCCCGACGAGTGAGCAGTTCTTC.